The clone carrying this T cell receptor beta chain was picked up a small number of times. This entry comes from a study of blood T cell repertoires in COVID-19. Across the study: Material from acute and convalescent COVID-19 was sourced from the United States, Italy and Spain. The cDNA or gDNA used as material had been derived from T cells, B-cell-depleted T cells, or PBMCs.

In the study's own analysis: Estimation of nucleated cell counts was performed using reference gene primer amplification. TCRdb keeps only in-frame clones here, not all; method: immunoSEQ multiplex PCR. The D gene and trimming were derived from the DNA, and the V and J assignments and clone size from that table. Counted here are roughly 300,000 clones, around 87% occurring once; the ten biggest clones make up around 7.8%. V gave up 7 bases and J gave up 7 bases, with 20 bases separating them. Germline V gives CDR1 LNHDA, CDR2 SQIVND (reference sequence). The CDR3 loop spans 16 amino acids. The TCR originated in a woman in her forties or fifties who had recovered from COVID-19. The chain employs TRBV19 and TRBJ1-6; D is perhaps TRBD1 (5 bases). Sequencing input: peripheral blood. CDR3 amino acids: CASTEGPRQRNSPLHF. The CDR3 DNA reads as TGTGCCAGTACCGAAGGCCCGCGACAGCGAAATTCACCCCTCCACTTT.